These T cell receptor beta chains were read from a single sample in a study of blood T cell repertoires in COVID-19. Measured with immunoSEQ multiplex PCR; TCRdb has only the in-frame clones, and not every one. The sample gives about 160,000 clones, roughly 90% of which show up once; 4.5% to 5% is in the top ten. Sequencing used peripheral blood. All receptors come from a man aged 25-45 years with COVID-19, enrolled during active disease. CDR3s include the opening cysteine and the closing phenylalanine or tryptophan. Each record gives: CDR3 DNA, CDR3 protein, J gene, D gene, V gene. D genes are given only for firm matches.

DNA: TGTGCCAGCAGTTTATTTCCCGGGGGTCATGATTCACCCCTCCACTTT
CDR3: CASSLFPGGHDSPLHF
J: TRBJ1-6
D: -
V: TRBV28

DNA: TGTGCCAGCAGCTCTGGACTAGCGGGAGTTTGGGACCTTAAAAACGAGCAGTACTTC
CDR3: CASSSGLAGVWDLKNEQYF
J: TRBJ2-7
D: TRBD2
V: TRBV7-2

DNA: TGTGCCAGCAGTGAAGCGGTAGTTTTCGCCGAGCAGTACTTC
CDR3: CASSEAVVFAEQYF
J: TRBJ2-7
D: -
V: TRBV2

DNA: TGTGCCAGCAGTTACGACAGGGGGGACTATGGCTACACCTTC
CDR3: CASSYDRGDYGYTF
J: TRBJ1-2
D: TRBD1
V: TRBV6-2/TRBV6-3

DNA: TGTGCCAGCAGGTCCGGGACAGGGAACACTGAAGCTTTCTTT
CDR3: CASRSGTGNTEAFF
J: TRBJ1-1
D: TRBD1
V: TRBV6-6

DNA: TGTGCCAGCAGCCTCACAGAGTTCTTC
CDR3: CASSLTEFF
J: TRBJ2-1
D: -
V: TRBV7-9

DNA: TGTGCCAGCAGCACAACTAGCGGGGGCACAGATACGCAGTATTTT
CDR3: CASSTTSGGTDTQYF
J: TRBJ2-3
D: TRBD2
V: TRBV27

DNA: TGTGCCAGCAGTTCATCCGGGACAAGCTCTGGAAACACCATATATTTT
CDR3: CASSSSGTSSGNTIYF
J: TRBJ1-3
D: -
V: TRBV28

DNA: TGTGCCAGCAGTGAGGACAGGGGGCGTGAAAAACTGTTTTTT
CDR3: CASSEDRGREKLFF
J: TRBJ1-4
D: TRBD1
V: TRBV6-1

DNA: TGCAGTGCTAGTCCCGGACAGAAGGGAAACACCATATATTTT
CDR3: CSASPGQKGNTIYF
J: TRBJ1-3
D: -
V: TRBV20-1

DNA: TGTGCCAGCAGTTACTCGAACAGGAACCGCAATCAGCCCCAGCATTTT
CDR3: CASSYSNRNRNQPQHF
J: TRBJ1-5
D: -
V: TRBV6-5